This T cell receptor (beta chain) was captured in a study of blood T cell repertoires in COVID-19. Overall study: The origin of the acute and convalescent COVID-19 samples was the United States, Italy and Spain. The cDNA or gDNA used as material had been derived from T cells, B-cell-depleted T cells, or PBMCs.

The CDR3 loop spans 16 amino acids. Germline V gene sequence: CDR1 MNHEY, CDR2 SMNVEV (reference sequence). V lost 8 bases to trimming and J lost 0 bases; unmatched junction nucleotides: 10. Authors' analysis steps: Estimates of nucleated cell counts were drawn from the amplification of reference gene primers. The data were produced by immunoSEQ multiplex PCR, yet TCRdb's version contains in-frame clones alone and is incomplete. D and trimming were read from the DNA, whereas the V and J calls and clone size are those reported in that table. The profile shows 50,000 to 70,000 clones, about 81% of them singletons.

The TCR was taken from a man in his 70s with active COVID-19. Sequenced sample: peripheral blood. The V gene is TRBV27, the J gene TRBJ2-3; 8 bases match TRBD2. CDR3 amino acids: CASRQRAGASTDTQYF. In DNA form, the CDR3 reads TGTGCCAGCCGTCAAAGAGCGGGGGCTAGCACAGATACGCAGTATTTT.